A single sample is the source of the 3 T cell receptor beta chains below, sequenced in a study of brain metastases from non-small cell lung cancer. Profiled with immunoSEQ multiplex PCR; TCRdb holds only in-frame clones, not every one. Of more than 1,200 clones in the sample, 75% to 85% are singletons; the top ten hold 9.5% to 10%. The sequencing input was tumor-adjacent normal tissue. These TCRs come from a donor older than 35 with non-small cell lung cancer.

This chain joins TRBV29-1 and TRBJ2-2, with D possibly TRBD2 on 5 matching bases. The V end was cut by 7 bases, the J end by 7 bases, with 16 bases between. CDR1 and CDR2 from the germline V gene are SQVTM and ANQGSEA. This CDR3 region has 13 residues. This CDR3 is CSAEEEVGGELFF. Written as DNA, the CDR3 is TGCAGCGCGGAAGAGGAGGTAGGCGGGGAGCTGTTTTTT.

This chain uses TRBV5-1 with TRBJ2-2; D may match TRBD1 or TRBD2 (5 bases each). Germline V gene lookup returns CDR1 SGHRS and CDR2 YFSETQ. The CDR3 sequence is 16 residues long. V was clipped by 0 bases and J by 5 bases, with 14 bases between them. The CDR3 DNA sequence: TGCGCCAGCAGCTTGGGTGGGACCGCCAGAACCGGGGAGCTGTTTTTT. Amino acid sequence: CASSLGGTARTGELFF. The full variable domain, completed using reference TRBV5-1 and TRBJ2-2, is KAGVTQTPRYLIKTRGQQVTLSCSPISGHRSVSWYQQTPGQGLQFLFEYFSETQRNKGNFPGRFSGRQFSNSRSEMNVSTLELGDSALYLCASSLGGTARTGELFFGEGSRLTVL.

This clone has a handful of counts. This chain links TRBV7-8 with TRBJ1-5; D is perhaps TRBD1 (5 bases). Germline V lookup: CDR1 SGHVS, CDR2 FQNEAQ. This CDR3 has 15 amino acids. V was trimmed by 5 bases and J by 4 bases, leaving 15 bases between them. Written as DNA, the CDR3 is TGTGCCAGCAGCGGAAAGCTAGGGACTAATCAGCCCCAGCATTTT. This sequence encodes CASSGKLGTNQPQHF.